This T cell receptor beta chain was identified in a study of T cells expressing NK-cell markers. The V gene's germline CDR1 is MNHEY and CDR2 SMNVEV (reference sequence). The length of the CDR3 is 14 residues. TCRdb reprocessed the 5' RACE reads, keeping one entry per CDR3 protein, no DNA. The data show roughly 420,000 distinct CDR3 sequences, and the top ten clones hold about 7.1%. The source material was blood T cells: a sorted CD56 or NKG2C T cell subset, CD4+ or CD8+ T cells, or bulk PBMC T cells (not recorded which). The receptor's source is a woman between 18 and 75 years old in good health. The chain is built from TRBV27 and TRBJ2-7; TCRdb lists TRBD1, though no DNA is available to test this call. The CDR3: CASSPPGFNYEQYF.